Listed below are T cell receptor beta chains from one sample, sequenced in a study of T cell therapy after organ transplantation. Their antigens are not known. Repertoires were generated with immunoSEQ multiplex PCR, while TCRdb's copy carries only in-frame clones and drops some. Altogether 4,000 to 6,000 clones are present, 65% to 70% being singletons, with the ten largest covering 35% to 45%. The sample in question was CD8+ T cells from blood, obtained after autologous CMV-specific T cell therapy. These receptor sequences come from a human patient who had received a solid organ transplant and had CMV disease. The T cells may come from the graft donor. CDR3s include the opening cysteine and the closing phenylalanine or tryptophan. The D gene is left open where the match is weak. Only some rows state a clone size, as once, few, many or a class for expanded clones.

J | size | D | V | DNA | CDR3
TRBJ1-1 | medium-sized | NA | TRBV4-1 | TGCGCCAGCAGCCAAGAAAGAGCAGGGGTTAACACTGAAGCTTTCTTT | CASSQERAGVNTEAFF
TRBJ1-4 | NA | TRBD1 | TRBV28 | TGTGCCAGCAGTTTGCGGGGACAGGCTAATGAAAAACTGTTTTTT | CASSLRGQANEKLFF
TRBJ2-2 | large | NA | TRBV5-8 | TGTGCCAGCAGCTTGTATACATCGTTCGGCACCGGGGAGCTGTTTTTT | CASSLYTSFGTGELFF
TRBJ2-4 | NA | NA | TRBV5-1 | TGCGCCAGCAGCCAGAGCTCCAATTTAGCCAAAAACATTCAGTACTTC | CASSQSSNLAKNIQYF
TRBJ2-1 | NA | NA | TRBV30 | TGTGCCTGGAGTTTACAGGGCGATGAGCAGTTCTTC | CAWSLQGDEQFF
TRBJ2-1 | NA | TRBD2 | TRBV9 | TGTGCCAGCAGCGTCGCGGGGGGCAGCTACAATGAGCAGTTCTTC | CASSVAGGSYNEQFF
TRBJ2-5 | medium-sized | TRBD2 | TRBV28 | TGTGCCAGCAGTCCCATCTTCGGCGGGGGGCTTGAGACCCAGTACTTC | CASSPIFGGGLETQYF
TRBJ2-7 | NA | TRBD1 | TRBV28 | TGTGCCAGCAGTTTGACAGGGGCTACCTACGAGCAGTACTTC | CASSLTGATYEQYF
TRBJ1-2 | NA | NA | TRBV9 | TGTGCCAGCAGCGTAGGAGGAGACTATGGCTACACCTTC | CASSVGGDYGYTF
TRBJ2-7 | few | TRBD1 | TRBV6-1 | TGTGCCAGCAGTGAAACAGGGGCACCACACGAGCAGTACTTC | CASSETGAPHEQYF
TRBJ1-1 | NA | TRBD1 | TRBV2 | TGTGCCAGCAGTGCGGGGGACAGTGTTGAAGCTTTCTTT | CASSAGDSVEAFF
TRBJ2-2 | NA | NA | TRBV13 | TGTGCCAGCAGTTCGAACACCGGGGAGCTGTTTTTT | CASSSNTGELFF
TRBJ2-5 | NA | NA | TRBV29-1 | TGCAGCGTTGACGGGGGCGAGCAAGAGACCCAGTACTTC | CSVDGGEQETQYF
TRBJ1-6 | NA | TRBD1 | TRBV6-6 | TGTGCCAGCAGGCAGGGGGGAGCTTATTCACCCCTCCACTTT | CASRQGGAYSPLHF
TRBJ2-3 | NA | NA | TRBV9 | TGTGCCAGCAGCGTAGAAGGGACGGGTCGGAGTAGAGATACGCAGTATTTT | CASSVEGTGRSRDTQYF
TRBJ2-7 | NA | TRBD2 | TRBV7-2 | TGTGCCAGCAGCTGGGGGTCGGGGGGGACCTACGAGCAGTACTTC | CASSWGSGGTYEQYF
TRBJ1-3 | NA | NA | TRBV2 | TGTGCCAGCATGGGGGCGATCGGAAACACCATATATTTT | CASMGAIGNTIYF
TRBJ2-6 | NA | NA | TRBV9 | TGTGCCAGCTTAAGTCGGGCCAACGTCCTGACTTTC | CASLSRANVLTF
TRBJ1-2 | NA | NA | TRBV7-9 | TGTGCCAGCAGCCCTTTCCTCAGACGGGACTATGGCTACACCTTC | CASSPFLRRDYGYTF
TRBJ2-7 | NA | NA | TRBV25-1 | TGTGCCAGCAGCCTTGGGTACGAGCAGTACTTC | CASSLGYEQYF
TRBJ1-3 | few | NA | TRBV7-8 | TGTGCCAGCAGCCCGACCACTTCCCCTGGAAACACCATATATTTT | CASSPTTSPGNTIYF
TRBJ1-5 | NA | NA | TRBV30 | TGTGCCTGGAGTGTCGGAGGCCAGCCCCAGCATTTT | CAWSVGGQPQHF
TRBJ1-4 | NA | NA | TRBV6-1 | TGTGCCAGCAGTCGCTCAGGTTCAACTAATGAAAAACTGTTTTTT | CASSRSGSTNEKLFF
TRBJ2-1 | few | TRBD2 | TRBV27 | TGTGCCAGCAGTTCTACTAGCGGGAGCAATGAGCAGTTCTTC | CASSSTSGSNEQFF
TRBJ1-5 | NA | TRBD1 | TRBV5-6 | TGTGCCAGCAGTTCCGGGACAGGGTTCAGCAATCAGCCCCAGCATTTT | CASSSGTGFSNQPQHF
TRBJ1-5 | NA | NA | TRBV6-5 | TGTGCCAGCAGTTCTTCCAATGTTCAGCCCCAGCATTTT | CASSSSNVQPQHF
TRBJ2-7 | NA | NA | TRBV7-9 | TGTGCCAGCAGCTTAGTCGGGACGGATACCTACGAGCAGTACTTC | CASSLVGTDTYEQYF
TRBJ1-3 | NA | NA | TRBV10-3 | TGTGCCATCAGTGAGATAACGAGCTCTGGAAACACCATATATTTT | CAISEITSSGNTIYF